The source of this T cell receptor beta chain is a study of neurological immune-mediated disorders. The V segment lost 0 bases and the J segment 3 bases; nucleotides outside the gene matches: 4. In germline, CDR1 is DFQATT, CDR2 SNEGSKA (reference sequence). There are 15 residues in the CDR3. Time point here: technical triplicate 1. TCRdb re-derived calls from the 5' RACE reads in MiXCR, one entry per CDR3 protein. In the table there are tens of thousands of distinct CDR3 sequences, more than 9.5% of which are singletons. Ten or more counts support this clonotype. V and J are TRBV20-1 and TRBJ2-1; 8 bases map to TRBD2. Sample: PBMCs. The receptor was derived from a man aged 55 to 70 with HTLV-1-associated myelopathy (HAM/TSP). CDR3: CSARDSSGDYNEQFF. The CDR3 DNA reads as TGCAGTGCTAGAGATAGTAGCGGGGACTACAATGAGCAGTTCTTC.